The entry that follows covers one T cell receptor (beta chain) sequence. Its antigen remains unidentified. PCR amplification relied on 60 Vbeta primers (plus 13 Jbeta primers). Some clones are missing from TCRdb's copy, which holds only in-frame ones; the method was immunoSEQ multiplex PCR. The sample includes about 67,000 clones. This entry is derived from a study of cytomegalovirus exposure and HLA in healthy donors. Study-level findings and limits: What a later analysis reportedly showed was that an Asian-associated ancestry cluster had fewer N-insertions than the roughly 700-donor mean. More clonal expansion characterized HLA-associated TCR beta chains than equally common others in a later analysis. Cytomegalovirus-associated TCR beta chains were listed, numbering some 150.

Sequenced: PBMCs. The sequence was collected from a woman between 40 and 55 years old in good health and CMV-seropositive.

The CDR3 here is CASSERVLAGVGLLKQYF. The CDR3 region has the DNA TGTGCCAGCAGTGAGAGAGTATTGGCGGGAGTCGGCCTTTTGAAGCAGTATTTT. This rearrangement joins TRBV6-1 to TRBJ2-3; 7 bases agree with TRBD2. CDR1 MNHNS and CDR2 SASEGT come from the germline V gene. This CDR3 is 18 amino acids long. Losses at the gene ends were 3 bases for V and 11 bases for J; bases not matched to a gene: 23.